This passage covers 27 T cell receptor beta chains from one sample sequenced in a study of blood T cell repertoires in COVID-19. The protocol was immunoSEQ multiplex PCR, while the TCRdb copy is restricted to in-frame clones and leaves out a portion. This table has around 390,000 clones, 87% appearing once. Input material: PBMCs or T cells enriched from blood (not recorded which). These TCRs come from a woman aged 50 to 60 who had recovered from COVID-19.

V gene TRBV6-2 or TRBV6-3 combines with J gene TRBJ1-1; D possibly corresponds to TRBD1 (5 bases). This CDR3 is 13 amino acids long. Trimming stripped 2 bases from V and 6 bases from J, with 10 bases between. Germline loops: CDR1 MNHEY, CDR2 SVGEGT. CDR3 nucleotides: TGTGCCAGCAGTTACCAGGGAAGCGCTGAAGCTTTCTTT. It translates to CASSYQGSAEAFF.

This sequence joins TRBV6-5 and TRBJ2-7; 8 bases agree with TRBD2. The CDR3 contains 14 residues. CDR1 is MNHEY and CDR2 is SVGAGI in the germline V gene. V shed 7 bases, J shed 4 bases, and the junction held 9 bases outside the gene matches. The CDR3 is CASIGFGTRYEQYF. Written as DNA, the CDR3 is TGTGCCAGCATAGGTTTCGGGACTAGATACGAGCAGTACTTC.

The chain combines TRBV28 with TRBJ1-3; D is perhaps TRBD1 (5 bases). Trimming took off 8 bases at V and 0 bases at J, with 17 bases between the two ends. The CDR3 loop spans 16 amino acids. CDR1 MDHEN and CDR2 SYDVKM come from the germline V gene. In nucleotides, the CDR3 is TGTGCCAGCTATGGAGGGGCTTCTTCCTCTGGAAACACCATATATTTT. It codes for CASYGGASSSGNTIYF.

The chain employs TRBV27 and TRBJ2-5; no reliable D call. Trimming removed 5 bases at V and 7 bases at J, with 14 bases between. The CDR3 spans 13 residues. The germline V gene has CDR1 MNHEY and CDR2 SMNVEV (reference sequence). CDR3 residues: CASSVDLLGTQYF. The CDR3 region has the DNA TGTGCCAGCAGTGTAGACTTATTGGGGACCCAGTACTTC.

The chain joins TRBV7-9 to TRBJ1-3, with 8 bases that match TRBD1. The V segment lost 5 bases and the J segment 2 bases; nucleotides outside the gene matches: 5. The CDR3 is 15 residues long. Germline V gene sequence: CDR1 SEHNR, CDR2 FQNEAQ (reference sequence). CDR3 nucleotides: TGTGCCAGCAGCCGGCAGGGGGCGACTGGAAACACCATATATTTT. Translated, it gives CASSRQGATGNTIYF.

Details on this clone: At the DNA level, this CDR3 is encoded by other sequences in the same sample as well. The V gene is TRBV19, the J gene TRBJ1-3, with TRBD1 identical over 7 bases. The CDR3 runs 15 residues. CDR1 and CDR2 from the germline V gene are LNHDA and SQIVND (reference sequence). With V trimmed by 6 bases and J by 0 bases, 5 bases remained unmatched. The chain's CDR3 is CASSRDRDSGNTIYF. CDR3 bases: TGTGCCAGTAGCCGAGACAGGGACTCTGGAAACACCATATATTTT.

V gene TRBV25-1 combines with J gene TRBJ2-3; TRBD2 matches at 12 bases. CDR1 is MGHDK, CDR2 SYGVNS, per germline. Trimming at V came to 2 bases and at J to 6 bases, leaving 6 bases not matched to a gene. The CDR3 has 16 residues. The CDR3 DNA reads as TGTGCCAGCAGTGAACTAGCGGGGGGGCTCGGGGATACGCAGTATTTT. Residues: CASSELAGGLGDTQYF.

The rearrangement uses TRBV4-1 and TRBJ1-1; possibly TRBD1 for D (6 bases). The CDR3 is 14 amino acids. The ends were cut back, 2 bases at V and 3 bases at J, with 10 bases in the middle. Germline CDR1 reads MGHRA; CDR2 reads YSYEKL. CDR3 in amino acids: CASSQITGYTEAFF. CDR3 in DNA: TGCGCCAGCAGCCAAATAACAGGGTACACTGAAGCTTTCTTT.

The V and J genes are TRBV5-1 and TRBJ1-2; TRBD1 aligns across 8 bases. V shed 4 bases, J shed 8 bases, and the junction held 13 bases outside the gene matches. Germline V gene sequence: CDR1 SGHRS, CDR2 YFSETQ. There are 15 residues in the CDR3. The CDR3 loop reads CASSGSDRADLGYTF. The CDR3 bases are TGCGCCAGCAGCGGTTCGGACAGGGCCGACCTCGGCTACACCTTC.

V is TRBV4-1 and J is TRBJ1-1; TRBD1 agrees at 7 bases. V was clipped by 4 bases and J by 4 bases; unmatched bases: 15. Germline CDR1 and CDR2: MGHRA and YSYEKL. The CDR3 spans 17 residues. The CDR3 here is CASSPWGPLQGGTEAFF. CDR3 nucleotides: TGCGCCAGCAGCCCCTGGGGACCGCTGCAGGGGGGCACTGAAGCTTTCTTT.

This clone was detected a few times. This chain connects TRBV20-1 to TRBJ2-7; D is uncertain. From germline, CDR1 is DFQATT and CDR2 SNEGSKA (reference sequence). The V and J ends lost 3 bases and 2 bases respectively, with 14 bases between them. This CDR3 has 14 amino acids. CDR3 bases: TGCAGTGCTAGTGGTGACTCAAGAACCTACGAGCAGTACTTC. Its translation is CSASGDSRTYEQYF.

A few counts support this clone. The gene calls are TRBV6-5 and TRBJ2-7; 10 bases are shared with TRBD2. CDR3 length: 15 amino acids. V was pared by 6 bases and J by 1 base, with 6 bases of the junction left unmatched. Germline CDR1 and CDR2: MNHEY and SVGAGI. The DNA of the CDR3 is TGTGCCAGCAGCGGCTTAGCGGGGGGTTCCTACGAGCAGTACTTC. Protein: CASSGLAGGSYEQYF.

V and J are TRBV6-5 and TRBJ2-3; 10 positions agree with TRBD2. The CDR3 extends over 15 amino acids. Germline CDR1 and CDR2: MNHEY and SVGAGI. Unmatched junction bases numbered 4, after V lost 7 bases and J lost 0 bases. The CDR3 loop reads CASKSGGDSTDTQYF. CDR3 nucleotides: TGTGCCAGCAAAAGCGGGGGGGATAGCACAGATACGCAGTATTTT.

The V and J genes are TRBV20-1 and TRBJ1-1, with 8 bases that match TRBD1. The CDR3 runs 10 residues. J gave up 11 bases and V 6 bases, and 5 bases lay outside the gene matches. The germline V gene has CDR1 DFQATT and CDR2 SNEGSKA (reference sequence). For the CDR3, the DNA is TGCAGTGCAGACAGGGGATGGGCTTTCTTT. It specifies CSADRGWAFF.

The CDR3 loop reads CASSIDSLGSPLHF. The CDR3 bases are TGTGCCAGCAGCATTGACAGTCTCGGGTCACCCCTCCACTTT. The gene calls are TRBV9 and TRBJ1-6; D is perhaps TRBD1 (5 bases). The CDR3 consists of 14 residues. Germline CDR1 is SGDLS and CDR2 is YYNGEE. V dropped 4 bases and J dropped 10 bases, with 15 bases sitting between them.

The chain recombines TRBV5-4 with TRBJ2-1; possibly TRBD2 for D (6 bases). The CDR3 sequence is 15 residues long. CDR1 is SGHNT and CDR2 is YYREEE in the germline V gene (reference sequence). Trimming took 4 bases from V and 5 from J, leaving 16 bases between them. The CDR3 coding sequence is TGTGCCAGCAGCCCCTTGGCGGGGAGTCACAATGAGCAGTTCTTC. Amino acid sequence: CASSPLAGSHNEQFF.

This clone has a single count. The CDR3 here is CASSQESTVPYGYTF. In DNA form, the CDR3 reads TGCGCCAGCAGCCAAGAATCTACCGTACCCTATGGCTACACCTTC. The J gene is TRBJ1-2, the V gene TRBV4-1; D remains unclear. V was clipped by 0 bases and J by 4 bases, with 12 bases between them. The V gene's germline CDR1 is MGHRA and CDR2 YSYEKL. There are 15 residues in the CDR3.

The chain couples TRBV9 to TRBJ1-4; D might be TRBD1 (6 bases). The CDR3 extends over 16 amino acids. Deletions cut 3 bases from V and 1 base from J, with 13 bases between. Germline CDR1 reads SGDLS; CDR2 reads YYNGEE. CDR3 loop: CASSEQGSGTNEKLFF. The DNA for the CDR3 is TGTGCCAGCAGCGAACAGGGTTCCGGAACTAATGAAAAACTGTTTTTT.

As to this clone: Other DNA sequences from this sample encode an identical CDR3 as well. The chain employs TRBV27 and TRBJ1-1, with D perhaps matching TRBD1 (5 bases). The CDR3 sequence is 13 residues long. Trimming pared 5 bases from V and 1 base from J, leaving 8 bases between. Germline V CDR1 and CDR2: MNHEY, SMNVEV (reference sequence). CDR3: CASSLTGNTEAFF. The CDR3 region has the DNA TGTGCCAGCAGTCTAACAGGGAACACTGAAGCTTTCTTT.

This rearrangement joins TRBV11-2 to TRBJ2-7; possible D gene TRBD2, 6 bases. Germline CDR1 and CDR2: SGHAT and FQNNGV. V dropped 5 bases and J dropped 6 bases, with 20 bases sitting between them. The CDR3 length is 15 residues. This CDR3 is CASSAAGGSLGEQYF. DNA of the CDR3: TGTGCCAGCAGCGCGGCCGGGGGTTCACTGGGCGAGCAGTACTTC.

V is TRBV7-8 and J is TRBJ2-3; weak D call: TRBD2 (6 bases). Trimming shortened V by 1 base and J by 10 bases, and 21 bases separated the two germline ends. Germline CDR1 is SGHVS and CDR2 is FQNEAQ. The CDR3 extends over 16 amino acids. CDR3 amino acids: CASSLERVLSKGSQYF. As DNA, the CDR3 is TGTGCCAGCAGCTTAGAGCGGGTTTTGAGCAAGGGGTCGCAGTATTTT.

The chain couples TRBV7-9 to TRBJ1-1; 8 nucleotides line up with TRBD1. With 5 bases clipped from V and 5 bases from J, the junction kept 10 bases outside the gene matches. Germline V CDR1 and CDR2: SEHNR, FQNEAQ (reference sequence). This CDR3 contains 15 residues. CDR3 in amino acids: CASSEIPTGETEAFF. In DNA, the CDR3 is TGTGCCAGCAGCGAGATTCCGACAGGGGAAACTGAAGCTTTCTTT.

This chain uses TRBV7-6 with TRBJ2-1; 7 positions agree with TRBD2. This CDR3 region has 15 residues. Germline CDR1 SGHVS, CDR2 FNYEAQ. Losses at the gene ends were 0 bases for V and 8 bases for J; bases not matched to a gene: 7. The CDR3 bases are TGTGCCAGCAGCTTAGCGGGCGGGGGTATCGATGAGCAGTTCTTC. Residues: CASSLAGGGIDEQFF.

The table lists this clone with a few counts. CDR3 amino acids: CASSSVLEETQYF. The CDR3 bases are TGTGCCAGCAGCTCAGTCCTAGAAGAGACCCAGTACTTC. The rearrangement uses TRBV7-2 and TRBJ2-5; no reliable D call. Trimming cost V 4 bases and J 3 bases, with 9 bases left between them. Germline V gene data show CDR1 as SGHTA and CDR2 as FQGNSA. This CDR3 region has 13 residues.

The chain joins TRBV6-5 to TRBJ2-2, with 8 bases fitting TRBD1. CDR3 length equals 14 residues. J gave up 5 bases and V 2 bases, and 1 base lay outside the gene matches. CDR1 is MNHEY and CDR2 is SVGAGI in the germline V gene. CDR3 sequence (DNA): TGTGCCAGCAGTTACCGACAGGGGACCGGGGAGCTGTTTTTT. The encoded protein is CASSYRQGTGELFF.

CDR3 loop: CASSLATGAQYF. Written as DNA, the CDR3 is TGTGCCAGCAGCTTAGCCACGGGAGCGCAGTACTTC. J is TRBJ2-7 and V is TRBV7-2, with D possibly being TRBD2 (6 bases). CDR1 is SGHTA, CDR2 FQGNSA, per germline. The V end lost 0 bases, the J end lost 9 bases, and 9 bases lay between the germline ends. The CDR3 is 12 residues long.

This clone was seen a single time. This chain's CDR3 is CASRGAAIGFGEKLFF. The CDR3 DNA reads as TGTGCCAGCAGGGGGGCTGCGATCGGTTTCGGTGAAAAACTGTTTTTT. The chain combines TRBV28 with TRBJ1-4; tentative D call: TRBD1 (6 bases). V gave up 6 bases and J gave up 7 bases, with 21 bases separating them. This CDR3 is 16 amino acids long. Looked up from germline, CDR1 is MDHEN and CDR2 is SYDVKM.